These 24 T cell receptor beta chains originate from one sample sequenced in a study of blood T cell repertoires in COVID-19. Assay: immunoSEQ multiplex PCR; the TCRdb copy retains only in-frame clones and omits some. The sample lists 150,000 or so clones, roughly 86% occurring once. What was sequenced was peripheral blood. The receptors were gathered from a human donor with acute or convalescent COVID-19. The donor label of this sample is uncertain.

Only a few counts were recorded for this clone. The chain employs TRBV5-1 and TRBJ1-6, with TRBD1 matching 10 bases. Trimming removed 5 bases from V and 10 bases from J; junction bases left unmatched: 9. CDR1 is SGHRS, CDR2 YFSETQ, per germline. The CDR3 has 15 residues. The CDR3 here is CASSQPDRGRSPLHF. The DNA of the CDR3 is TGCGCCAGCAGTCAACCGGACAGGGGGAGGTCACCCCTCCACTTT.

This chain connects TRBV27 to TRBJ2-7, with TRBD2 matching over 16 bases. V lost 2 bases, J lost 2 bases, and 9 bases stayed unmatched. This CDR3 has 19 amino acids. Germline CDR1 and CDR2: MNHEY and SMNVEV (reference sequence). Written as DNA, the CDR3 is TGTGCCAGCAGTTTAAGGCAGGGACTAGCGGGGGGGCCTGCCTACGAGCAGTACTTC. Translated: CASSLRQGLAGGPAYEQYF.

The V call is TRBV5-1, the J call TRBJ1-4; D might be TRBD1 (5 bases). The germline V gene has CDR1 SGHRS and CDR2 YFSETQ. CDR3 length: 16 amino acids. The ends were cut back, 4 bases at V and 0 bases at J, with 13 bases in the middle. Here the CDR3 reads CASSVGTDTTNEKLFF. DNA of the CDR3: TGCGCCAGCAGCGTGGGGACGGACACAACTAATGAAAAACTGTTTTTT.

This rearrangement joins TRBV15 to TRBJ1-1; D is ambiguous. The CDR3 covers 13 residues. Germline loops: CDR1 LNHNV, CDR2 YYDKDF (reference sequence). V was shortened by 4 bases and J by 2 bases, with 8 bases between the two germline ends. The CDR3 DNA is TGTGCCACCAGCACAGCAGGCAACACTGAAGCTTTCTTT. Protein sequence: CATSTAGNTEAFF.

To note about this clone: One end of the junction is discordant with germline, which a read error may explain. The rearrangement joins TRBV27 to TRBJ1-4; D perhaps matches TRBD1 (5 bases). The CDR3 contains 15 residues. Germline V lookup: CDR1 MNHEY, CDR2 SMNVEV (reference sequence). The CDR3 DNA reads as TGTGCCAGCAGTCTATCCAGGGTGGGAAACGAAAAACTGTTTTTT. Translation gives CASSLSRVGNEKLFF.

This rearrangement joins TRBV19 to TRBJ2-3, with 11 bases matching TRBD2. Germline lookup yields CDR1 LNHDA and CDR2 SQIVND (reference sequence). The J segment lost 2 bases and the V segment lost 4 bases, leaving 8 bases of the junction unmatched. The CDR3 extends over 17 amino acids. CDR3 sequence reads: CASSTPGLAVSTDTQYF. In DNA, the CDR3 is TGTGCCAGTAGTACCCCGGGACTAGCGGTCTCCACAGATACGCAGTATTTT.

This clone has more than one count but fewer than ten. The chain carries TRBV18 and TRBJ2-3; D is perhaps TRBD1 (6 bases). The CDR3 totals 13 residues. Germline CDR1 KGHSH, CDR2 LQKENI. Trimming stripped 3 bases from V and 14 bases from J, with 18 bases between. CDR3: CASSPPPRTVGYF. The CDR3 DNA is TGTGCCAGCTCACCCCCGCCCCGGACAGTAGGGTATTTT.

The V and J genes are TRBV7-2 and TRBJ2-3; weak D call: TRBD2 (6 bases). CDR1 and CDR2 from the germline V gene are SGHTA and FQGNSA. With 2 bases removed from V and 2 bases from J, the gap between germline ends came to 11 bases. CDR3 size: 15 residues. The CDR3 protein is CASSLNGGVTDTQYF. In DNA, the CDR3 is TGTGCCAGCAGCTTAAACGGGGGAGTCACAGATACGCAGTATTTT.

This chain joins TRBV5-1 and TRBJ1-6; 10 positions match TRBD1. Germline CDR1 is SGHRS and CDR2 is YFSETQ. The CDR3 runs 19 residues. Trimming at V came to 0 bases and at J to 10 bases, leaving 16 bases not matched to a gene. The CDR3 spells CASSLATGGTGEVGSPLHF. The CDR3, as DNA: TGCGCCAGCAGCTTGGCCACCGGGGGGACAGGGGAGGTTGGGTCACCCCTCCACTTT.

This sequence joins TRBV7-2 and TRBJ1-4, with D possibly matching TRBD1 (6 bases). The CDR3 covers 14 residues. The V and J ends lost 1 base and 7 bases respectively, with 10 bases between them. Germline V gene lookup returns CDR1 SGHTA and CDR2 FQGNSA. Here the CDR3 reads CASSLGARGEKLFF. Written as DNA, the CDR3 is TGTGCCAGCAGCTTAGGGGCCAGGGGTGAAAAACTGTTTTTT.

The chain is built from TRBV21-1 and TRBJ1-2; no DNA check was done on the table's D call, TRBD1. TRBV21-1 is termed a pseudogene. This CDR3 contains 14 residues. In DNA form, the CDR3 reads TGTGCCAGCAGCAAAGAGGCAGGGAACTATGGCTACACCTTC. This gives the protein CASSKEAGNYGYTF.

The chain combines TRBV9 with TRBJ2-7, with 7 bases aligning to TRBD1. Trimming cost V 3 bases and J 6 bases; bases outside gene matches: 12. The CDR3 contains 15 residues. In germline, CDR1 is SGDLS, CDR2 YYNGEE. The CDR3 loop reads CASSGTSGGRGEQYF. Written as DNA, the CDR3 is TGTGCCAGCAGCGGAACCTCAGGGGGTCGGGGCGAGCAGTACTTC. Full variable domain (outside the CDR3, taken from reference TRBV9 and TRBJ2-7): DSGVTQTPKHLITATGQRVTLRCSPRSGDLSVYWYQQSLDQGLQFLIQYYNGEERAKGNILERFSAQQFPDLHSELNLSSLELGDSALYFCASSGTSGGRGEQYFGPGTRLTVT.

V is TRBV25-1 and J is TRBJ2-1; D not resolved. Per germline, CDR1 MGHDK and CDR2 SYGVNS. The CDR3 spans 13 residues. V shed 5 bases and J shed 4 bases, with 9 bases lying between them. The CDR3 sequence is CASSRATYNEQFF. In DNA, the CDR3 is TGTGCCAGCAGTCGAGCGACGTACAATGAGCAGTTCTTC.

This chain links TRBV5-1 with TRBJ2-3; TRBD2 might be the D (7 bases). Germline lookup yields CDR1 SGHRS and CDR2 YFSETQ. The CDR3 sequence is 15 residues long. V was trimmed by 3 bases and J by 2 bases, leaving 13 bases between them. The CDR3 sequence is CASSSAGADTDTQYF. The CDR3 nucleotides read TGCGCCAGCAGCTCCGCGGGGGCCGACACAGATACGCAGTATTTT.

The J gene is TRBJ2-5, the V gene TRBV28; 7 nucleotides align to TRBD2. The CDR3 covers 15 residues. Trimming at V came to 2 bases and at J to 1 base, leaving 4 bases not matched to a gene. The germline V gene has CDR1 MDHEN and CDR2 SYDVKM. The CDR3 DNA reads TGTGCCAGCAGTTTAGTCGGGACTACCCAAGAGACCCAGTACTTC. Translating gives CASSLVGTTQETQYF. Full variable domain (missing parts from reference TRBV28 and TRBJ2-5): DVKVTQSSRYLVKRTGEKVFLECVQDMDHENMFWYRQDPGLGLRLIYFSYDVKMKEKGDIPEGYSVSREKKERFSLILESASTNQTSMYLCASSLVGTTQETQYFGPGTRLLVL.

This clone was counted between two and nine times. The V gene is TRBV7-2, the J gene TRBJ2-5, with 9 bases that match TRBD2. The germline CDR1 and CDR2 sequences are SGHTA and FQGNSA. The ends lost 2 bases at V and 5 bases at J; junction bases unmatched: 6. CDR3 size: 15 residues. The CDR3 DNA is TGTGCCAGCAGCTTACGGCTAGCGGGGCTCGAGACCCAGTACTTC. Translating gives CASSLRLAGLETQYF.

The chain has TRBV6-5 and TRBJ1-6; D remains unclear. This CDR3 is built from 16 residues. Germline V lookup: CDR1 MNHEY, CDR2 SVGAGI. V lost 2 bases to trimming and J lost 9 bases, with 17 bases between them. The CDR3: CASSYGRGSNGSPLHF. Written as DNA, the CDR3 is TGTGCCAGCAGTTACGGTAGAGGAAGCAATGGTTCACCCCTCCACTTT.

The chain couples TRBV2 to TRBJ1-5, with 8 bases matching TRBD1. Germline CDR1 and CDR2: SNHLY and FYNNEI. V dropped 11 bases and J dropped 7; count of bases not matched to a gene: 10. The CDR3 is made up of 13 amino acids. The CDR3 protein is CACDRGRGQPQHF. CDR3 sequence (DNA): TGTGCCTGTGACAGGGGCCGAGGACAGCCCCAGCATTTT.

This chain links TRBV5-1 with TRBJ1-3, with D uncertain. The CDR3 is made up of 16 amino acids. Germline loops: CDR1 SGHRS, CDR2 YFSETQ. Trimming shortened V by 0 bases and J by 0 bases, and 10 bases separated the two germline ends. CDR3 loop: CASSLADTSSGNTIYF. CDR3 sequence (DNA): TGCGCCAGCAGCTTGGCTGACACGTCCTCTGGAAACACCATATATTTT.

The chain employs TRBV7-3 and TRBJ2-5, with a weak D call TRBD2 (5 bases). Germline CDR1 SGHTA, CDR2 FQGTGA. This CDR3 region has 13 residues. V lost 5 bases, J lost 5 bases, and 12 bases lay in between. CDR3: CASSLTRLETQYF. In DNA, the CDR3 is TGTGCCAGCAGCCTTACTAGGCTGGAGACCCAGTACTTC.

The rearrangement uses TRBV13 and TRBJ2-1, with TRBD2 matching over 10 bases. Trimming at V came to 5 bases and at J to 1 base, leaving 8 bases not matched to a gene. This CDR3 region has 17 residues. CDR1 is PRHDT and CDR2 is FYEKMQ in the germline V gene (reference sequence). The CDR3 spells CASSPGRGLASYNEQFF. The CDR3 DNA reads TGTGCCAGCAGCCCTGGAAGGGGACTAGCGTCCTACAATGAGCAGTTCTTC.

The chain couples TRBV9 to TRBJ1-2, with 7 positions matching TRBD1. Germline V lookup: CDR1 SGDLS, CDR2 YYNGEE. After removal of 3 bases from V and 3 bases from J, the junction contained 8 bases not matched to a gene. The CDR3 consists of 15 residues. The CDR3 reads CASSGYRGDDYGYTF. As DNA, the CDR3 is TGTGCCAGCAGCGGATACAGGGGAGACGACTATGGCTACACCTTC.

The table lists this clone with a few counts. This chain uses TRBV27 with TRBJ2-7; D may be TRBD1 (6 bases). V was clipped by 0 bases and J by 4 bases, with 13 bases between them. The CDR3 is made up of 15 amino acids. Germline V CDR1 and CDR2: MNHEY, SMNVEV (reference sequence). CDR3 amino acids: CASSLSNRDTYEQYF. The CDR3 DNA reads TGTGCCAGCAGTTTATCGAATCGGGACACATACGAGCAGTACTTC.

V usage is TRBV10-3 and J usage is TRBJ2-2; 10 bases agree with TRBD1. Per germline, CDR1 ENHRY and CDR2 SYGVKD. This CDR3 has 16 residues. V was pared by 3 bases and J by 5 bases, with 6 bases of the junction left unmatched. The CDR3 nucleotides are TGTGCCATCAGTGACGGGGGACAGGGGATAACCGGGGAGCTGTTTTTT. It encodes CAISDGGQGITGELFF.